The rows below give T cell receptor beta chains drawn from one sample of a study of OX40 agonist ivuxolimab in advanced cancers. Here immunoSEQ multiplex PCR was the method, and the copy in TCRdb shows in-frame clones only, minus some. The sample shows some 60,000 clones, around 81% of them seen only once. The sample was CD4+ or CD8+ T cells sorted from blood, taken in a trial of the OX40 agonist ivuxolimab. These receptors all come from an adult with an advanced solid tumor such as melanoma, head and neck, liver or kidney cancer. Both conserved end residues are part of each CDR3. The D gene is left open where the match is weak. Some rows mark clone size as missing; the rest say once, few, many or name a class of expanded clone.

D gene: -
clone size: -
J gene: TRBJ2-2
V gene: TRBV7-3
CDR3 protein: CASSALGGSDTGELFF
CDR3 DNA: TGTGCCAGCAGCGCCTTAGGCGGGTCGGACACCGGGGAGCTGTTTTTT

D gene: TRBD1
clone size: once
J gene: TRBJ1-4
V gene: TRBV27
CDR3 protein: CASSSTTPGQSNEKLFF
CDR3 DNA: TGTGCCAGCAGTTCAACCACCCCGGGACAGAGTAATGAAAAACTGTTTTTT

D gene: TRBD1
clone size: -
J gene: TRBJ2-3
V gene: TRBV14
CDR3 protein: CASSQRGTGGVTQYF
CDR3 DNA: TGTGCCAGCAGCCAAAGGGGGACAGGGGGCGTTACGCAGTATTTT

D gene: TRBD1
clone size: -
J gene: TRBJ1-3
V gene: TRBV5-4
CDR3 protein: CASSLAPGGIGNTIYF
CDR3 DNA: TGTGCCAGCAGCTTGGCTCCAGGGGGCATTGGAAACACCATATATTTT

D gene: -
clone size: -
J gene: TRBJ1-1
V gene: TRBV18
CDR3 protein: CATMAQRNTEAFF
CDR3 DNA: TGTGCCACCATGGCACAGCGAAACACTGAAGCTTTCTTT

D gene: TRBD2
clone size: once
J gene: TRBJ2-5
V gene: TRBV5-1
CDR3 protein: CASSSAGLAGETQYF
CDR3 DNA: TGCGCCAGCAGCTCCGCCGGACTAGCGGGAGAGACCCAGTACTTC

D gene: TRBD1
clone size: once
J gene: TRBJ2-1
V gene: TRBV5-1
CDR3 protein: CASSLATGQGVNEQFF
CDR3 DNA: TGCGCCAGCAGCTTGGCCACAGGACAGGGCGTCAATGAGCAGTTCTTC

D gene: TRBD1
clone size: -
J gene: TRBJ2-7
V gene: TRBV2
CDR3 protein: CASPPRGQFSYEQYF
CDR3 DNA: TGTGCCAGCCCCCCTCGGGGACAGTTCTCCTACGAGCAGTACTTC

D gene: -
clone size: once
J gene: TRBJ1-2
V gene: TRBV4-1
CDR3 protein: CASSQDIWGGNYGYTF
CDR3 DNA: TGCGCCAGCAGCCAAGATATTTGGGGGGGCAACTATGGCTACACCTTC

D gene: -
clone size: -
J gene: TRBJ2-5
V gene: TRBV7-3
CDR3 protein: CASSFLGRESPQETQYF
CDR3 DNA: TGTGCCAGCAGCTTTTTGGGCAGGGAATCCCCCCAAGAGACCCAGTACTTC

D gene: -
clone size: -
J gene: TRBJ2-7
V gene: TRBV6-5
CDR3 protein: CASSYRTSYEQYF
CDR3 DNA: TGTGCCAGCAGTTACAGGACATCCTACGAGCAGTACTTC

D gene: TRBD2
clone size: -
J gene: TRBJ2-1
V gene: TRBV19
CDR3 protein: CASSTRGGPSGYNEQFF
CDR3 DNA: TGTGCCAGTAGTACCCGGGGTGGGCCTAGCGGGTACAATGAGCAGTTCTTC

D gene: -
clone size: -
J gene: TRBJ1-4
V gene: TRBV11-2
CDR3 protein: CASSSTGFVEKLFF
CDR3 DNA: TGTGCCAGCAGCTCAACAGGGTTTGTTGAAAAACTGTTTTTT

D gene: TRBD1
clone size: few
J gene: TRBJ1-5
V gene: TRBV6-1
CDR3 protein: CASSLDRDQPQHF
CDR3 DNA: TGTGCCAGCAGTCTCGACAGGGATCAGCCCCAGCATTTT

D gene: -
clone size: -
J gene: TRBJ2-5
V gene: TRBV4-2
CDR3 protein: CASSQGARGGFETQYF
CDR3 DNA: TGTGCCAGCAGCCAAGGCGCCAGGGGGGGATTTGAGACCCAGTACTTC

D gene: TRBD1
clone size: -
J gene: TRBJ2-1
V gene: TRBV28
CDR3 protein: CASSSTAGGKGNEQFF
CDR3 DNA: TGTGCCAGCAGTTCGACGGCAGGGGGCAAAGGAAATGAGCAGTTCTTC

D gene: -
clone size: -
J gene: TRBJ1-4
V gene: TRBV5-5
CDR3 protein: CASSAGTRGEKLFF
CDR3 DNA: TGTGCCAGCAGCGCCGGGACACGGGGTGAAAAACTGTTTTTT

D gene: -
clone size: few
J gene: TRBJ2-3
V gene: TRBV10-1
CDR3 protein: CASSERLSVPPDTQYF
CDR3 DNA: TGCGCCAGCAGTGAGAGGTTATCAGTGCCCCCAGATACGCAGTATTTT

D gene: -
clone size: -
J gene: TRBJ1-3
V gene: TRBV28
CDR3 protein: CASSLSSAAIYF
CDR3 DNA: TGTGCCAGCAGTTTAAGCTCCGCGGCCATATATTTT

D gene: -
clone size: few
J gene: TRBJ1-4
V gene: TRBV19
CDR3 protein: CASSIGQSGGKLFF
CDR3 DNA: TGTGCCAGTAGTATTGGGCAGTCTGGCGGAAAACTGTTTTTT

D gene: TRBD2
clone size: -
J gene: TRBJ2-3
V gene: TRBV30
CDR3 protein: CAWGGDYEDTQYF
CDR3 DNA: TGTGCCTGGGGGGGGGACTATGAAGATACGCAGTATTTT

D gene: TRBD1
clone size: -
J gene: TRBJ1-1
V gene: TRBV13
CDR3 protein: CASSYLSRGAFF
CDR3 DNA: TGTGCCAGCAGCTACCTGTCCAGGGGGGCTTTCTTT

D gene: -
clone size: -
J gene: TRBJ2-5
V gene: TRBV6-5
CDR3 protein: CASSYSAGVETQYF
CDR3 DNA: TGTGCCAGCAGTTACTCTGCGGGCGTTGAGACCCAGTACTTC

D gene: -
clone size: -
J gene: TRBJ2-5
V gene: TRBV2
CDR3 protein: CASSEARVPETQYF
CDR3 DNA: TGTGCCAGCAGTGAAGCTCGAGTCCCAGAGACCCAGTACTTC

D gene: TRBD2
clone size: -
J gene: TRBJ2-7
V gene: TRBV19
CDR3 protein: CASSPRLAGGWYEQYF
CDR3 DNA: TGTGCCAGTAGTCCCAGACTAGCGGGAGGATGGTACGAGCAGTACTTC

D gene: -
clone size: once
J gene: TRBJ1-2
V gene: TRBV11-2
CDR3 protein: CASSLAQRGSYTF
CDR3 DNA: TGTGCCAGCAGCTTAGCCCAACGAGGGAGCTACACCTTC

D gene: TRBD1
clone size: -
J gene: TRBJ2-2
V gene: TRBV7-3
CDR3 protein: CASSLLEGASTGELFF
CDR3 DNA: TGTGCCAGCAGCTTACTAGAGGGGGCGAGCACCGGGGAGCTGTTTTTT

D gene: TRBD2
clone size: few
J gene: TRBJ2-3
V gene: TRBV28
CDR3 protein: CASSLDLVGSGNPTDTQYF
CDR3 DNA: TGTGCCAGCAGTTTAGATCTCGTTGGCAGCGGGAACCCCACAGATACGCAGTATTTT

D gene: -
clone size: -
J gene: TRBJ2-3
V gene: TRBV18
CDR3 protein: CASSPSGVFPDTQYF
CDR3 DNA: TGTGCCAGCTCACCATCCGGGGTCTTTCCAGATACGCAGTATTTT

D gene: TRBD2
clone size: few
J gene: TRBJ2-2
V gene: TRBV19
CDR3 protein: CASSSRGGSGELFF
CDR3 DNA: TGTGCCAGTAGTTCGCGGGGGGGCTCCGGGGAGCTGTTTTTT

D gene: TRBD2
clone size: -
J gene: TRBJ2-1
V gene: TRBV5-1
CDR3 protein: CASSFGERGYNEQFF
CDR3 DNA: TGCGCCAGCAGCTTCGGGGAGCGGGGTTACAATGAGCAGTTCTTC

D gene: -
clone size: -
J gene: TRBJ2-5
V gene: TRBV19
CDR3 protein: CASRDGSRGETQYF
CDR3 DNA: TGTGCCAGCCGAGACGGTAGCCGGGGAGAGACCCAGTACTTC

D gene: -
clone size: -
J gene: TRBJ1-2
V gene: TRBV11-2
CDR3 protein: CASSLDRQENYGYTF
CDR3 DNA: TGTGCCAGCAGCTTAGATCGTCAGGAGAACTATGGCTACACCTTC

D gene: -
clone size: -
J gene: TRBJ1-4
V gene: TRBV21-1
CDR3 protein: CASSKPKTGRDRANEKLFF
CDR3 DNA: TGTGCCAGCAGCAAACCAAAAACAGGCCGGGACAGGGCAAACGAAAAACTGTTTTTT

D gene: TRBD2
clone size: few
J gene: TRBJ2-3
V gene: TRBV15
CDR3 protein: CATSVNRGGLHTDTQYF
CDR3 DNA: TGTGCCACCAGCGTCAACCGTGGGGGACTACACACAGATACGCAGTATTTT

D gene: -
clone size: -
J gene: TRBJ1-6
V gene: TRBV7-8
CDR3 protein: CASSVRGSNSPLHF
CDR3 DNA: TGTGCCAGCAGCGTTCGGGGTTCAAATTCACCCCTCCACTTT

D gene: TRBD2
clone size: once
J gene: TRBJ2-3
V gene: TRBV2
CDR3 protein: CASSIAGAGDTQYF
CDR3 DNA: TGTGCCAGCAGTATAGCGGGAGCCGGAGATACGCAGTATTTT

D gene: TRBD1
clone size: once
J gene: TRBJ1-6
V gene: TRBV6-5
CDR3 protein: CATGTGTGSPLHF
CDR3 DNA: TGTGCCACGGGGACAGGGACTGGTTCACCCCTCCACTTT

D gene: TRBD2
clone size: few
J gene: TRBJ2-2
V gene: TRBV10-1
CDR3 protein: CASSESGKTGELFF
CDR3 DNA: TGCGCCAGCAGTGAAAGCGGGAAGACCGGGGAGCTGTTTTTT

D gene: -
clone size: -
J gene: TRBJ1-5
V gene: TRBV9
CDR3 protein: CASSVGGASYQPQHF
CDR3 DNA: TGTGCCAGCAGCGTAGGGGGGGCCAGCTATCAGCCCCAGCATTTT

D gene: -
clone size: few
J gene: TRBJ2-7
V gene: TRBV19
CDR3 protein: CASSPSGVAAYEQYF
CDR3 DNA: TGTGCCAGTAGTCCCTCTGGGGTCGCGGCCTACGAGCAGTACTTC

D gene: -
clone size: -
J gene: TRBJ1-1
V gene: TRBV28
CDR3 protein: CASDRGGHGAFF
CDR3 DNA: TGTGCCAGCGATAGAGGGGGACATGGAGCTTTCTTT